This T cell receptor beta chain was retrieved from a study of identical twins. Germline values: CDR1 SQVTM, CDR2 ANQGSEA. This CDR3 is 12 amino acids long. The V end was cut by 4 bases, the J end by 9 bases, with 13 bases between. TCRdb analysed the 5' RACE reads with MiXCR anew, one entry per CDR3 protein. Among 450,000 to 650,000 distinct CDR3 sequences, approximately 9.6% were seen once, and the ten largest hold 2.5% to 3.5%. This clonotype was observed a handful of times. These data are also associated with another study on yellow fever vaccine responses in identical twins.

The sequence came from a young woman in good health. The sequencing sample was made of PBMCs. V and J are TRBV29-1 and TRBJ2-1; D remains ambiguous. Written as DNA, the CDR3 is TGCAGCGTTGTTCTGGGAAGTGGTGAGCAGTTCTTC. It specifies CSVVLGSGEQFF.